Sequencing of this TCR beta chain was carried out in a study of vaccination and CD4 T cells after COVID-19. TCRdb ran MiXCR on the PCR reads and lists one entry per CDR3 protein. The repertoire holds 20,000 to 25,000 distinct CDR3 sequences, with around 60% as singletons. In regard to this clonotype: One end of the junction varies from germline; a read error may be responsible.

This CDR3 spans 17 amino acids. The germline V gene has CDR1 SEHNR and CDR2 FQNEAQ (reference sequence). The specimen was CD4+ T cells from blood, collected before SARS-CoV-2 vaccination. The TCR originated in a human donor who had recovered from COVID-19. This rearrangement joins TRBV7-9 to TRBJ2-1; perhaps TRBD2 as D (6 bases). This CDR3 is CATSPPDWAGKVNEQFF. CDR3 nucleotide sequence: TGTGCCACCAGCCCCCCCGACTGGGCGGGGAAAGTCAATGAGCAGTTCTTC. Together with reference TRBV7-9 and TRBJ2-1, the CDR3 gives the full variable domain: DTGVSQNPRHKITKRGQNVTFRCDPISEHNRLYWYRQTLGQGPEFLTYFQNEAQLEKSRLLSDRFSAERPKGSFSTLEIQRTEQGDSAMYLCATSPPDWAGKVNEQFFGPGTRLTVL.